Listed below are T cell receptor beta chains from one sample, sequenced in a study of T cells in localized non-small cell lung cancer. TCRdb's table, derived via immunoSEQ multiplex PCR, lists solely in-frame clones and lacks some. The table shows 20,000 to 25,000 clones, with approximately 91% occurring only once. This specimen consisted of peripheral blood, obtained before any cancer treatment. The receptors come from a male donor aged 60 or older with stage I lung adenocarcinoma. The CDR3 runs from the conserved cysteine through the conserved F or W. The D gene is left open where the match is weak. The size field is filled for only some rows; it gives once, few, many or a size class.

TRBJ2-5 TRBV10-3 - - TGTGCCATCAGTGAGATGGAGAGGGAGACCCAGTACTTC CAISEMERETQYF
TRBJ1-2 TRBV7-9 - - TGTGCCAGCAGTGTAGGCTATGGCTACACCTTC CASSVGYGYTF
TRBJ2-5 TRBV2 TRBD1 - TGTGCCAGCAGCCCCCGGCGACAGGGGCAAGAGACCCAGTACTTC CASSPRRQGQETQYF
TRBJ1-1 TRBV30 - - TGTGCCTGGAGGGAACAGGGAGCAGGTACGGCTTTCTTT CAWREQGAGTAFF
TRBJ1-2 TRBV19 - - TGTGCCAGTAGGAGGACAGACTATGGCTACACCTTC CASRRTDYGYTF
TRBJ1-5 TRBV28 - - TGTGCCAGTCTTCGAGGCAATCAGCCCCAGCATTTT CASLRGNQPQHF
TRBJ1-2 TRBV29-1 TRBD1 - TGCAGCGTACGCGGGGACAGGACTAACTATGGCTACACCTTC CSVRGDRTNYGYTF
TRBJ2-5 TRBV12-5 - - TGTGCTAGTGGTTTCAGCCGGGACCCCCAGGAGACCCAGTACTTC CASGFSRDPQETQYF
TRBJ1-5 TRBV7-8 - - TGTGCCAGCAGCCCGGAAGCAGGACCAGGGTTCGTTCAGCCCCAGCATTTT CASSPEAGPGFVQPQHF
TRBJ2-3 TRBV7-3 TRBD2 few TGTGCCAGCAGCTTAGCGGGGGGGCAAGATACGCAGTATTTT CASSLAGGQDTQYF
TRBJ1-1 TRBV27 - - TGTGCCAGCCGTCTGGCTGGACAGAAGAACACTGAAGCTTTCTTT CASRLAGQKNTEAFF
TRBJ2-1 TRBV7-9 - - TGTGCCAGCAGCTGGGAGACCTCAACAGGGAGCGATGAGCAGTTCTTC CASSWETSTGSDEQFF
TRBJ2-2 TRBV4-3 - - TGCGCCAGCAGCCACAGGGAAGCGGGGGAGCTGTTTTTT CASSHREAGELFF
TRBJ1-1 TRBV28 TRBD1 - TGTGCCAGCCGGGACAGGGTATCACCCTCCGGAGCTTTCTTT CASRDRVSPSGAFF
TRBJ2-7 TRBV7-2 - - TGTGCCAGCAGCTCCCGGGAGCCTCCCTACGAGCAGTACTTC CASSSREPPYEQYF
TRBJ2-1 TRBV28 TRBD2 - TGTGCCAGCAGCCGACTAGCGGGGGGCCGTGAGCAGTTCTTC CASSRLAGGREQFF
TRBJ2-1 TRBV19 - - TGTGCCAGTACACAGGGTGGGGTGGGTGAGCAGTTCTTC CASTQGGVGEQFF
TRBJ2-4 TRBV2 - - TGTGCCAGCAGTGAACGGAGGAGGGGGAGAATAGCCAAAAACATTCAGTACTTC CASSERRRGRIAKNIQYF
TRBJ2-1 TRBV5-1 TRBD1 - TGCGCCAGCAGTTCCGGGACAGAGTCGGTCAATGAGCAGTTCTTC CASSSGTESVNEQFF
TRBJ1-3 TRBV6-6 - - TGTGCCAGCAGCCCCCCGGGACGAAGAAACACCATATATTTT CASSPPGRRNTIYF
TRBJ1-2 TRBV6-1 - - TGTGCCAGCAGTGAAGATTGGGGGGGGAACTATGGCTACACCTTC CASSEDWGGNYGYTF
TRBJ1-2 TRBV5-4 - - TGTGCCAGCAGCCCTGAGCCATTCTATGAAGCTAACTATGGCTACACCTTC CASSPEPFYEANYGYTF
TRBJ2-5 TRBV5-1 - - TGCGCCAGCAGCCCCCGTTGGGGGGAGACCCAGTACTTC CASSPRWGETQYF
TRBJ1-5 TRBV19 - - TGTGCCAGTAGTATTAAAGGGATGAGCAATCAGCCCCAGCATTTT CASSIKGMSNQPQHF
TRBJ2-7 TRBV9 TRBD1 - TGTGCCAGCAGCGCAAGACAGGGTTGGGAGCAGTACTTC CASSARQGWEQYF
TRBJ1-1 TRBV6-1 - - TGTGCCAGCAACCGAAGGGAGAACACTGAAGCTTTCTTT CASNRRENTEAFF